Below, 7 T cell receptor beta chains from the same sample are listed, as sequenced in a study of sequential checkpoint blockade in melanoma. Produced via immunoSEQ multiplex PCR; TCRdb's table is partial and in-frame only. The table includes 2,000 to 2,500 clones, roughly 29% detected once. The treatment here: randomized to nivolumab then ipilimumab (arm A) or the reverse (arm B). Sample: tumor tissue (inferred from file names), taken from a patient given nivolumab and ipilimumab in sequence. The receptors were gathered from a human donor with melanoma.

The rearrangement links TRBV19 to TRBJ2-2; D possibly corresponds to TRBD2 (6 bases). V was pared by 3 bases and J by 5 bases, with 10 bases between. The CDR3 sequence is 14 residues long. Per germline, CDR1 LNHDA and CDR2 SQIVND (reference sequence). DNA for the CDR3: TGTGCCAGTAGTATGGGGGGAAAGACCGGGGAGCTGTTTTTT. Encoded protein: CASSMGGKTGELFF.

DNA for the CDR3: TGCGCCAGCAGCTTGGCGGGACAGGGGATTCACGAGCAGTACTTC. Encoded protein: CASSLAGQGIHEQYF. V and J are TRBV5-1 and TRBJ2-7, with 10 positions matching TRBD1. With 0 bases clipped from V and 5 bases from J, the junction kept 5 bases outside the gene matches. Germline-derived CDR1 and CDR2 are SGHRS and YFSETQ. The CDR3 is made up of 15 amino acids. Supplemented by reference TRBV5-1 and TRBJ2-7, the full variable domain reads KAGVTQTPRYLIKTRGQQVTLSCSPISGHRSVSWYQQTPGQGLQFLFEYFSETQRNKGNFPGRFSGRQFSNSRSEMNVSTLELGDSALYLCASSLAGQGIHEQYFGPGTRLTVT.

V and J are TRBV5-1 and TRBJ2-3; D is perhaps TRBD2 (7 bases). This CDR3 region has 15 residues. From germline, CDR1 is SGHRS and CDR2 YFSETQ. The V end lost 2 bases, the J end lost 0 bases, and 10 bases lay between the germline ends. Here the CDR3 reads CASSFAGASTDTQYF. Here the CDR3 DNA reads TGCGCCAGCAGCTTCGCGGGGGCTAGCACAGATACGCAGTATTTT. Drawing the rest from reference TRBV5-1 and TRBJ2-3, the complete variable domain is KAGVTQTPRYLIKTRGQQVTLSCSPISGHRSVSWYQQTPGQGLQFLFEYFSETQRNKGNFPGRFSGRQFSNSRSEMNVSTLELGDSALYLCASSFAGASTDTQYFGPGTRLTVL.

This clone was seen just once. The chain joins TRBV5-1 to TRBJ1-6, with D unresolved. Germline V CDR1 and CDR2: SGHRS, YFSETQ. V was clipped by 0 bases and J by 3 bases, with 10 bases between them. The CDR3 covers 16 residues. The chain's CDR3 is CASSLAGPDYNSPLHF. CDR3 DNA: TGCGCCAGCAGCTTGGCCGGACCCGACTATAATTCACCCCTCCACTTT.

The J gene is TRBJ1-2, the V gene TRBV6-7; D gene unclear. TRBV6-7 is classed as an ORF, of uncertain function. V lost 5 bases to trimming and J lost 4 bases, with 20 bases between them. The CDR3 is 16 residues long. The CDR3 sequence: CASSNIGRIKTYGYTF. The DNA of the CDR3 is TGTGCCAGCAGTAATATTGGGCGTATAAAGACCTATGGCTACACCTTC.

The rearrangement uses TRBV10-2 and TRBJ1-4; D is ambiguous. The germline gives CDR1 WSHSY, CDR2 SAAADI. The CDR3 runs 14 residues. The V gene lost 9 bases and the J gene lost 0 bases, with 11 bases spanning the gap. The CDR3 DNA reads TGCGCCAGTACCGGCCCCGCAACTAATGAAAAACTGTTTTTT. This encodes CASTGPATNEKLFF.

This clone was observed many times. The chain has TRBV11-3 and TRBJ2-1; TRBD2 matches 13 bases. Germline V gene data show CDR1 as SGHNT and CDR2 as YENEEA. V shed 4 bases, J shed 8 bases, and the junction held 11 bases outside the gene matches. This CDR3 is 17 amino acids long. CDR3 sequence reads: CASSSTSGRASRDEQFF. CDR3 DNA sequence: TGTGCCAGCAGCTCTACTAGCGGGAGGGCCTCGAGGGATGAGCAGTTCTTC.